This record concerns one T cell receptor (beta chain) sequence. The data originate from a study of blood T cell repertoires in COVID-19. Looking at the study overall: The samples span acute and convalescent COVID-19 from the United States, Italy and Spain.

Sequencing was performed with immunoSEQ multiplex PCR; in TCRdb, only in-frame clones are kept and a portion is missing. There are roughly 280,000 clones in the sample; around nine tenths occur only once, and around 9% lies in the top ten. The CDR3 extends over 12 amino acids. Germline lookup yields CDR1 SQVTM and CDR2 ANQGSEA. Trimming took off 6 bases at V and 6 bases at J, with 14 bases between the two ends. This sequence was found in a man aged 40-49 years with active or convalescent COVID-19. Material: peripheral blood. The chain combines TRBV29-1 with TRBJ1-2; D is possibly TRBD1 (5 bases). The CDR3 is CSVLGGVDGYTF. CDR3 nucleotides: TGCAGCGTCCTCGGAGGGGTCGATGGCTACACCTTC.